A single sample is the source of the 7 T cell receptor beta chains below, sequenced in a study of blood T cell repertoires in COVID-19 (dated by TCRdb to the early 2020s). The library was produced with the immunoSEQ multiplex PCR assay. The source is immuneACCESS, and TCRdb retained only in-frame sequences with V and J called. Part of the clones is not carried over; for the studies checked, unresolved V genes explain less than half of this, and the remainder is unexplained. The sample table contains 250,000 to 400,000 clones; only one count was recorded for around 90% of them. Of the sample, less than 3% falls within the top ten clones. The sequenced sample consisted of peripheral blood. All receptors come from a woman aged 25 to 39 with COVID-19, enrolled during active disease.

V and J are TRBV27 and TRBJ2-7; 7 nucleotides agree with TRBD1. The CDR3 has 13 amino acids. Trimming at V came to 3 bases and at J to 6 bases, leaving 5 bases not matched to a gene. Germline V gene sequence: CDR1 MNHEY, CDR2 SMNVEV (reference sequence). The CDR3, as DNA: TGTGCCAGCAGTTTGTTATCAGGGGGCGAGCAGTACTTC. Translation: CASSLLSGGEQYF.

The chain uses TRBV12-3 or TRBV12-4 and TRBJ2-7; 7 bases are shared with TRBD1. The CDR3 runs to 13 residues. Losses at the gene ends were 5 bases for V and 5 bases for J; bases not matched to a gene: 6. Written as DNA, the CDR3 is TGTGCCAGCAGTCTTAGCAGGGGGAACGAGCAGTACTTC. This encodes CASSLSRGNEQYF.

The chain links TRBV4-2 to TRBJ2-2; D remains unclear. The V gene's germline CDR1 is LGHNA and CDR2 YNFKEQ. There are 15 residues in the CDR3. Trimming shortened V by 1 base and J by 5 bases, and 11 bases separated the two germline ends. The CDR3 sequence is CASSQGSPRTGELFF. The DNA of the CDR3 is TGTGCCAGCAGCCAAGGCTCCCCGAGGACCGGGGAGCTGTTTTTT.

The CDR3 here is CSGHQGAHTEAFF. DNA for the CDR3: TGCAGCGGGCACCAGGGGGCGCACACTGAAGCTTTCTTT. The rearrangement links TRBV29-1 to TRBJ1-1; 8 bases agree with TRBD1. J lost 3 bases, V lost 7 bases, and 7 bases had no gene match. CDR1 and CDR2 (germline): SQVTM, ANQGSEA. CDR3 size: 13 residues.

In DNA, the CDR3 is TGTGCCAGCAGTTTTCGTGTATTCTTTCTAGCCTACGAGCAGTACTTC. This translates into CASSFRVFFLAYEQYF. The chain carries TRBV28 and TRBJ2-7; D is uncertain. Trimming removed 3 bases at V and 2 bases at J, with 17 bases between. Germline V CDR1 and CDR2: MDHEN, SYDVKM. The CDR3 is 16 amino acids.

The J gene is TRBJ2-7, the V gene TRBV9; 11 nucleotides agree with TRBD2. In germline, CDR1 is SGDLS, CDR2 YYNGEE. The CDR3 consists of 14 residues. V was clipped by 3 bases and J by 3 bases; unmatched bases: 2. CDR3 DNA sequence: TGTGCCAGCAGCGAGGGACTAGCGGACTACGAGCAGTACTTC. Protein sequence: CASSEGLADYEQYF. The full variable domain, in which reference TRBV9 and TRBJ2-7 provide the parts outside the CDR3, is DSGVTQTPKHLITATGQRVTLRCSPRSGDLSVYWYQQSLDQGLQFLIQYYNGEERAKGNILERFSAQQFPDLHSELNLSSLELGDSALYFCASSEGLADYEQYFGPGTRLTVT.

The chain combines TRBV28 with TRBJ2-3, with D possibly TRBD2 on 6 matching bases. This CDR3 has 10 residues. Per the germline V gene, CDR1 is MDHEN and CDR2 is SYDVKM. The CDR3 here is CERGTDTQYF. The CDR3 coding sequence is TGTGAGCGGGGCACAGATACGCAGTATTTT.